A selection of T cell receptor beta chains follows, all from one sample in a study of T cell repertoires in cytomegalovirus infection. TCRdb reanalysed the reads using MiXCR and keeps one entry per CDR3 protein. The sample lists around 280,000 distinct CDR3 sequences, roughly 15% seen once, with around 8.8% in the top ten. The sequencing sample was made of PBMCs. The source is a human donor in good health (CMV status not recorded). Some clones in this sample may be carry-over from other donors' samples. The CDR3 runs from the conserved cysteine through the conserved F or W. Each record gives: CDR3 length, V gene, clone size, D gene, J gene, CDR3 DNA, CDR3 protein. The D gene is left open where the match is weak. A clone size is listed for some rows: how often the clone was seen (once, few, many), or a class if it is expanded.

>12|TRBV29-1|few|TRBD1|TRBJ1-1
TGCAGGTTTCAGGGGGTAGGGACTGAAGCTTTCTTT
CRFQGVGTEAFF
>19|TRBV6-5|few|.|TRBJ2-5
TGTGCCAGCAGTTCGGGAACGCTTGGGGTGAGAAGGGCACAAGAGACCCAGTACTTC
CASSSGTLGVRRAQETQYF
>16|TRBV7-9|few|.|TRBJ2-2
TGTGCCAGCAGCTTTCGAACACGGGAGATGACCGGGGAGCTGTTTTTT
CASSFRTREMTGELFF
>15|TRBV20-1|.|.|TRBJ2-1
TGCAGTGCTCCCCACAGACAGACCCGGGGCAATGAGCAGTTCTTC
CSAPHRQTRGNEQFF
>14|TRBV29-1|.|TRBD1|TRBJ2-3
TGCAGCGCCACGGACAGGTTTTCAGGAGATACGCAGTATTTT
CSATDRFSGDTQYF
>12|TRBV27|.|.|TRBJ2-1
TGTGCCAGCAGTTTTCGCCCGGATGAGCAGTTCTTC
CASSFRPDEQFF
>15|TRBV20-1|few|.|TRBJ2-5
TGCAGTGCTAGGTGGGGCGGGGACCCCCAAGAGACCCAGTACTTC
CSARWGGDPQETQYF
>14|TRBV2|.|.|TRBJ1-5
TGTGCCAGCAGTGAAGGAGGGGTGAATCAGCCCCAGCATTTT
CASSEGGVNQPQHF
>15|TRBV6-5|.|TRBD1|TRBJ1-5
TGTGCCAGCAAAACGGGACAGGGGGTTTTTCAGCCCCAGCATTTT
CASKTGQGVFQPQHF
>15|TRBV18|.|.|TRBJ2-1
TGTGCCAGCTCACTGTCAGTCCCCTCCTACAATGAGCAGTTCTTC
CASSLSVPSYNEQFF
>16|TRBV5-5|many|TRBD2|TRBJ2-7
TGTGCCAGCAGCTGGCTAGCGGGAATGAACTCCTACGAGCAGTACTTC
CASSWLAGMNSYEQYF
>16|TRBV12-3/TRBV12-4|many|TRBD1|TRBJ1-5
TGTGCCAGCAGTTCCCGGACAGGGGCCCACAATCAGCCCCAGCATTTT
CASSSRTGAHNQPQHF
>18|TRBV20-1|.|TRBD2|TRBJ2-1
TGCAGTGCTAGAGCTCTAGCGGGGCGCTTCCCCTCCTACAATGAGCAGTTCTTC
CSARALAGRFPSYNEQFF
>16|TRBV6-6|.|TRBD1|TRBJ1-5
TGTGCCAGCAGTTGGCAACCGGGACAGGGCAATCAGCCCCAGCATTTT
CASSWQPGQGNQPQHF
>14|TRBV7-2|many|.|TRBJ2-7
TGTGCCAGCAGCTTACATCACGGCCCCTACGAGCAGTACTTC
CASSLHHGPYEQYF
>9|TRBV20-1|few|.|TRBJ1-5
TGCAGTGTTAACCAGCCCCAGCATTTT
CSVNQPQHF
>15|TRBV18|few|TRBD2|TRBJ2-7
TGTGCCAGCTCACCTAGACTAGCGGGGGTCTACGAGCAGTACTTC
CASSPRLAGVYEQYF
>16|TRBV28|many|.|TRBJ2-4
TGTGCCAGCAGGTCCCTGGCCCAACTGGCCAAAAACATTCAGTACTTC
CASRSLAQLAKNIQYF
>13|TRBV7-9|many|.|TRBJ2-1
TGTGCCAGCAGCCCCCTCCTAGAACATGAGCAGTTCTTC
CASSPLLEHEQFF
>15|TRBV15|.|.|TRBJ1-4
TGTGCCACCAGCAGAGAATTAGGGAGTAATGAAAAACTGTTTTTT
CATSRELGSNEKLFF
>14|TRBV10-3|.|.|TRBJ1-2
TGTGCCATCAGTGAGCCGCAGGTTAACTATGGCTACACCTTC
CAISEPQVNYGYTF
>14|TRBV2|.|TRBD1|TRBJ2-2
TGTGCCAGCAGTCCGGACAGGGCCAGCGGGGAGCTGTTTTTT
CASSPDRASGELFF
>13|TRBV2|.|.|TRBJ1-4
TGTGCCGCCAAGGGAGGGGGTGGCGAAAAACTGTTTTTT
CAAKGGGGEKLFF
>15|TRBV7-9|few|TRBD1|TRBJ1-3
TGTGCCAGCAGCCCCCAAGACAGGGTTGGAAACACCATATATTTT
CASSPQDRVGNTIYF
>12|TRBV7-9|many|.|TRBJ2-5
TGTGCCCTCGGGCCAGAAGTGGGGGCCCAGTACTTC
CALGPEVGAQYF
>15|TRBV20-1|few|.|TRBJ2-7
TGCAGTGCTAGCCCGGGGAGGGGGAGAGGCTACGAGCAGTACTTC
CSASPGRGRGYEQYF
>13|TRBV7-9|many|.|TRBJ1-2
TGTGCCAGCAGCTTTAATGGGGACTATGGCTACACCTTC
CASSFNGDYGYTF
>14|TRBV14|.|TRBD2|TRBJ2-7
TGTGCCAGCAGCCTCCTTAGCGGGAGCTACGAGCAGTACTTC
CASSLLSGSYEQYF
>15|TRBV19|.|.|TRBJ1-1
TGTGCCAGTATGGGGGACTTGGAGGAGTGGACTGAAGCTTTCTTT
CASMGDLEEWTEAFF
>14|TRBV10-3|few|.|TRBJ2-1
TGTGCCATCAGTGAGGAGACTAATGGCAATGAGCAGTTCTTC
CAISEETNGNEQFF
>17|TRBV4-1|.|TRBD1|TRBJ1-3
TGCGCCAGCAGCCAAGATCATCAGGGGGCGAATGGAAACACCATATATTTT
CASSQDHQGANGNTIYF
>14|TRBV12-3/TRBV12-4|few|.|TRBJ1-1
TGTGCCAGCAGAGGGACAAACTGGAACACTGAAGCTTTCTTT
CASRGTNWNTEAFF
>15|TRBV7-2|many|.|TRBJ1-1
TGTGCCAGCAGGCGAACTACAGGGTTGAACACTGAAGCTTTCTTT
CASRRTTGLNTEAFF